A selection of T cell receptor beta chains follows, all from one sample in a study of shared clonotypes between healthy human individuals. Measured with immunoSEQ multiplex PCR; TCRdb has only the in-frame clones, and not every one. This sample has some 450,000 clones, with roughly 80% found just once. The material sequenced was PBMCs. The receptors stem from a woman in her thirties or forties in good health. Some clones in this sample may be carry-over from other donors' samples. Each CDR3 is given with its conserved first and last residue. Fields, in order: D gene, clone size, J gene, V gene, CDR3 protein, CDR3 DNA. A D gene is named only where the DNA matches it firmly. Size is omitted from some rows. Given values are once, few, many or a class for expanded clones.

d_gene: -
abundance: many
j_gene: TRBJ2-6
v_gene: TRBV4-3
CDR3aa: CASSQDIVGGANVLTF
CDR3nt: TGCGCCAGCAGCCAAGATATTGTGGGTGGGGCCAACGTCCTGACTTTC

d_gene: -
abundance: -
j_gene: TRBJ2-7
v_gene: TRBV28
CDR3aa: CASSLRVNPKEYF
CDR3nt: TGTGCCAGCAGTTTAAGGGTCAACCCGAAGGAGTACTTC

d_gene: TRBD1
abundance: -
j_gene: TRBJ2-7
v_gene: TRBV9
CDR3aa: CASNNRGLDEQYF
CDR3nt: TGTGCCAGCAATAACAGGGGGCTCGACGAGCAGTACTTC

d_gene: -
abundance: -
j_gene: TRBJ2-7
v_gene: TRBV4-1
CDR3aa: CASSQVLEQYF
CDR3nt: TGCGCCAGCAGCCAAGTACTAGAGCAGTACTTC

d_gene: -
abundance: many
j_gene: TRBJ2-2
v_gene: TRBV9
CDR3aa: CASSVSGNTGELFF
CDR3nt: TGTGCCAGCAGCGTATCGGGGAACACCGGGGAGCTGTTTTTT

d_gene: -
abundance: -
j_gene: TRBJ2-3
v_gene: TRBV6-5
CDR3aa: CASGPTDTQYF
CDR3nt: TGTGCCAGCGGGCCGACAGATACGCAGTATTTT

d_gene: -
abundance: -
j_gene: TRBJ2-2
v_gene: TRBV6-1
CDR3aa: CASSEGTDTGELFF
CDR3nt: TGTGCCAGCAGTGAAGGCACGGACACCGGGGAGCTGTTTTTT

d_gene: TRBD2
abundance: -
j_gene: TRBJ2-1
v_gene: TRBV19
CDR3aa: CASSEPGGNNNEQFF
CDR3nt: TGTGCCAGTAGTGAGCCGGGGGGAAACAACAATGAGCAGTTCTTC

d_gene: -
abundance: -
j_gene: TRBJ2-2
v_gene: TRBV27
CDR3aa: CASSFGIRDTGELFF
CDR3nt: TGTGCCAGCAGTTTTGGTATTCGGGACACCGGGGAGCTGTTTTTT

d_gene: TRBD2
abundance: -
j_gene: TRBJ2-7
v_gene: TRBV5-6
CDR3aa: CASSPIGLAGEQYF
CDR3nt: TGTGCCAGCAGCCCGATAGGACTAGCGGGCGAGCAGTACTTC

d_gene: -
abundance: many
j_gene: TRBJ2-7
v_gene: TRBV5-1
CDR3aa: CASSLSPSYEQYF
CDR3nt: TGCGCCAGCAGCTTGTCTCCCTCCTACGAGCAGTACTTC

d_gene: -
abundance: -
j_gene: TRBJ1-2
v_gene: TRBV6-5
CDR3aa: CASSSGGDGYTF
CDR3nt: TGTGCCAGCAGCTCGGGGGGTGATGGCTACACCTTC

d_gene: -
abundance: -
j_gene: TRBJ2-1
v_gene: TRBV7-3
CDR3aa: CASSLRRTSYNEQFF
CDR3nt: TGTGCCAGCAGCTTACGGCGGACCTCCTACAATGAGCAGTTCTTC

d_gene: -
abundance: -
j_gene: TRBJ2-1
v_gene: TRBV12-2
CDR3aa: CASRLAKGRPGNEQFF
CDR3nt: TGTGCAAGTCGCTTAGCGAAGGGAAGGCCGGGGAATGAGCAGTTCTTC

d_gene: TRBD1
abundance: -
j_gene: TRBJ1-2
v_gene: TRBV7-2
CDR3aa: CASSRDSNYGYTF
CDR3nt: TGTGCCAGCAGCCGGGACAGTAACTATGGCTACACCTTC

d_gene: -
abundance: -
j_gene: TRBJ1-3
v_gene: TRBV2
CDR3aa: CASSPRAFGNTIYF
CDR3nt: TGTGCCAGCAGTCCCAGGGCGTTTGGAAACACCATATATTTT

d_gene: -
abundance: -
j_gene: TRBJ2-5
v_gene: TRBV11-1
CDR3aa: CASSKDWQETQYF
CDR3nt: TGTGCCAGCAGCAAGGACTGGCAAGAGACCCAGTACTTC

d_gene: TRBD1
abundance: -
j_gene: TRBJ1-2
v_gene: TRBV7-9
CDR3aa: CASMKAGRGRWGYTF
CDR3nt: TGTGCCAGCATGAAGGCGGGTAGGGGGCGGTGGGGCTACACCTTC

d_gene: TRBD1
abundance: -
j_gene: TRBJ2-3
v_gene: TRBV11-2
CDR3aa: CASSLDQGQGTDTQYF
CDR3nt: TGTGCCAGCAGCTTAGATCAGGGACAGGGCACAGATACGCAGTATTTT

d_gene: TRBD2
abundance: -
j_gene: TRBJ2-7
v_gene: TRBV5-1
CDR3aa: CASSSGGSESYEQYF
CDR3nt: TGCGCCAGCAGCTCGGGAGGGAGCGAATCCTACGAGCAGTACTTC

d_gene: TRBD1
abundance: few
j_gene: TRBJ2-1
v_gene: TRBV29-1
CDR3aa: CSVGTGTGDHNEQFF
CDR3nt: TGCAGCGTTGGGACCGGGACAGGTGACCACAATGAGCAGTTCTTC

d_gene: -
abundance: -
j_gene: TRBJ1-5
v_gene: TRBV7-2
CDR3aa: CASSPPGQPQHF
CDR3nt: TGTGCCAGCAGCCCCCCGGGTCAGCCCCAGCATTTT

d_gene: TRBD2
abundance: -
j_gene: TRBJ2-7
v_gene: TRBV28
CDR3aa: CASRTSPRAGRRGQYF
CDR3nt: TGTGCCAGCAGAACTAGCCCCCGAGCGGGACGCCGCGGGCAGTACTTC

d_gene: TRBD1
abundance: -
j_gene: TRBJ2-7
v_gene: TRBV7-8
CDR3aa: CASSPRDSRGEQYF
CDR3nt: TGTGCCAGCAGCCCCCGGGACAGCCGAGGGGAGCAGTACTTC

d_gene: -
abundance: -
j_gene: TRBJ2-3
v_gene: TRBV30
CDR3aa: CAWSFQSDTQYF
CDR3nt: TGTGCCTGGAGTTTTCAGTCAGATACGCAGTATTTT

d_gene: TRBD2
abundance: few
j_gene: TRBJ2-7
v_gene: TRBV7-9
CDR3aa: CAIEAIAGGEQYF
CDR3nt: TGTGCCATCGAAGCTATAGCGGGAGGTGAGCAGTACTTC

d_gene: -
abundance: -
j_gene: TRBJ1-2
v_gene: TRBV19
CDR3aa: CASSIDPRVYGYTF
CDR3nt: TGTGCCAGTAGTATAGATCCCCGGGTTTATGGCTACACCTTC

d_gene: -
abundance: -
j_gene: TRBJ2-1
v_gene: TRBV5-4
CDR3aa: CASSPKDRVDNNEQFF
CDR3nt: TGTGCCAGCAGCCCGAAGGACAGAGTAGATAACAATGAGCAGTTCTTC

d_gene: TRBD1
abundance: -
j_gene: TRBJ1-2
v_gene: TRBV28
CDR3aa: CASREGAPYTGYTF
CDR3nt: TGTGCCAGCAGGGAGGGGGCTCCATATACAGGCTACACCTTC

d_gene: -
abundance: -
j_gene: TRBJ1-4
v_gene: TRBV7-8
CDR3aa: CASSLPETGTNEKLFF
CDR3nt: TGTGCCAGCAGCTTACCAGAGACTGGAACTAATGAAAAACTGTTTTTT

d_gene: TRBD1
abundance: few
j_gene: TRBJ1-3
v_gene: TRBV5-1
CDR3aa: CASSSVMGTGSGNTIYF
CDR3nt: TGCGCCAGCAGCTCGGTAATGGGGACAGGCTCTGGAAACACCATATATTTT

d_gene: -
abundance: -
j_gene: TRBJ2-1
v_gene: TRBV29-1
CDR3aa: CSVVERNNEQFF
CDR3nt: TGCAGCGTTGTTGAGCGAAACAATGAGCAGTTCTTC

d_gene: -
abundance: few
j_gene: TRBJ1-1
v_gene: TRBV7-2
CDR3aa: CASSLATEGTEAFF
CDR3nt: TGTGCCAGCAGCTTAGCGACGGAGGGCACTGAAGCTTTCTTT

d_gene: -
abundance: -
j_gene: TRBJ1-5
v_gene: TRBV28
CDR3aa: CASSFWGRPDQPQHF
CDR3nt: TGTGCCAGCAGTTTTTGGGGGCGTCCGGATCAGCCCCAGCATTTT

d_gene: TRBD2
abundance: -
j_gene: TRBJ2-7
v_gene: TRBV7-9
CDR3aa: CASSHLGLAPYEQYF
CDR3nt: TGTGCCAGCAGCCACCTGGGACTAGCGCCCTACGAGCAGTACTTC

d_gene: -
abundance: -
j_gene: TRBJ2-1
v_gene: TRBV2
CDR3aa: CASSESANKGEQFF
CDR3nt: TGTGCCAGCAGTGAGAGCGCCAACAAAGGAGAGCAGTTCTTC

d_gene: TRBD1
abundance: -
j_gene: TRBJ2-7
v_gene: TRBV11-1
CDR3aa: CASSFTHDRGSYEQYF
CDR3nt: TGTGCCAGCAGCTTTACCCACGACAGGGGGTCCTACGAGCAGTACTTC